What follows describes a single T cell receptor beta chain. The table came from immunoSEQ multiplex PCR; TCRdb's copy has only in-frame clones and leaves some out. The sample records 190,000 or so clones, over 85% being singletons. This specimen comes from a study of control samples from healthy donors and cancer patients. The germline V gene has CDR1 GTSNPN and CDR2 SVGIG (reference sequence). The V and J ends lost 3 bases and 0 bases respectively, with 11 bases between them. This CDR3 region has 15 residues. The sample comprised blood. The sequence was collected from a man between 18 and 29 years old in good health. This chain links TRBV30 with TRBJ1-4, with D possibly being TRBD1 (6 bases). CDR3 bases: TGTGCCTGGAGCAGGGGAGGTCCAACTAATGAAAAACTGTTTTTT. Encoded protein: CAWSRGGPTNEKLFF.